The table lists the clone carrying this T cell receptor (beta chain) with a few counts. The antigen is not known. Using immunoSEQ multiplex PCR, the repertoire was profiled, and TCRdb retains in-frame clones only, with some absent. The sample has about 60,000 clones; roughly four fifths are singletons. This CDR3 is 14 amino acids long. Germline V CDR1 and CDR2: SNHLY, FYNNEI. The V end was cut by 0 bases, the J end by 6 bases, with 11 bases between. Indicated time point: week 47, end of study. Alongside topical imiquimod, each dose of vaccine comprised 300 ug of mutant IDH1 20-mer peptide. This entry belongs to a study of a mutant IDH1 vaccine in newly diagnosed glioma. About the research overall: Averaging about 37 years of age, treated patients were around 60% male and approximately 38% female. Week 35 brought visit V12, which was followed by visit V13 at week 47.

This specimen consisted of PBMCs, obtained from a glioma patient whose treatment included an IDH1 peptide vaccine. This receptor was taken from a woman aged 45-65 years with glioma. J is TRBJ1-2 and V is TRBV2, with D unresolved. The CDR3 bases are TGTGCCAGCAGTGAAGCGCTTCATGTGAATGGCTACACCTTC. Amino acids: CASSEALHVNGYTF.